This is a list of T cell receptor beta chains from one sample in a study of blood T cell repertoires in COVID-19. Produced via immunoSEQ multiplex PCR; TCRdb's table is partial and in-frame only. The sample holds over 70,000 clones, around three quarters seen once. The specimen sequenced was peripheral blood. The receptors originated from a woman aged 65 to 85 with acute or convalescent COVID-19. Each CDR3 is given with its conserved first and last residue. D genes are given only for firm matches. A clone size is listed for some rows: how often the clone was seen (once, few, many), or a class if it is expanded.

CDR3aa: CASTLRGLVSSSYNEQFF
CDR3nt: TGTGCCAGCACCTTGAGGGGACTAGTGTCGAGCTCCTACAATGAGCAGTTCTTC
j_gene: TRBJ2-1
v_gene: TRBV5-6
d_gene: TRBD2
abundance: .

CDR3aa: CASSDLQPQHF
CDR3nt: TGTGCCAGCAGTGACCTCCAGCCCCAGCATTTT
j_gene: TRBJ1-5
v_gene: TRBV6-1
d_gene: .
abundance: .

CDR3aa: CASSLPTGTEAFF
CDR3nt: TGTGCCAGCAGCTTACCGACGGGAACTGAAGCTTTCTTT
j_gene: TRBJ1-1
v_gene: TRBV5-4
d_gene: .
abundance: .

CDR3aa: CASSRGLAGGYNEQFF
CDR3nt: TGTGCCAGCAGCCGTGGACTAGCGGGAGGTTACAATGAGCAGTTCTTC
j_gene: TRBJ2-1
v_gene: TRBV5-5
d_gene: TRBD2
abundance: few

CDR3aa: CASSTRTSGGFYEQYF
CDR3nt: TGTGCCAGCAGCACGAGGACTAGCGGGGGGTTCTACGAGCAGTACTTC
j_gene: TRBJ2-7
v_gene: TRBV28
d_gene: TRBD2
abundance: .

CDR3aa: CASSEDRWGYGYTF
CDR3nt: TGTGCCAGCAGTGAGGACAGATGGGGCTATGGCTACACCTTC
j_gene: TRBJ1-2
v_gene: TRBV2
d_gene: .
abundance: .

CDR3aa: CASSPAGAQETQYF
CDR3nt: TGTGCCAGCAGCCCAGCGGGGGCACAAGAGACCCAGTACTTC
j_gene: TRBJ2-5
v_gene: TRBV6-5
d_gene: TRBD2
abundance: .

CDR3aa: CASSLLRDSLNTIYF
CDR3nt: TGTGCCAGTAGCTTACTCCGGGACAGTTTAAACACCATATATTTT
j_gene: TRBJ1-3
v_gene: TRBV19
d_gene: TRBD1
abundance: .

CDR3aa: CASSLGSSYNSPLHF
CDR3nt: TGTGCCAGCAGCTTAGGGAGCTCCTATAATTCACCCCTCCACTTT
j_gene: TRBJ1-6
v_gene: TRBV7-6
d_gene: .
abundance: once

CDR3aa: CASSSGQGALNTEAFF
CDR3nt: TGCGCCAGCAGCTCGGGACAGGGGGCTTTGAACACTGAAGCTTTCTTT
j_gene: TRBJ1-1
v_gene: TRBV5-1
d_gene: TRBD1
abundance: .

CDR3aa: CASSIPGQGARQPQHF
CDR3nt: TGTGCCAGTAGTATACCGGGACAGGGGGCTCGTCAGCCCCAGCATTTT
j_gene: TRBJ1-5
v_gene: TRBV19
d_gene: TRBD1
abundance: .

CDR3aa: CAITSQGANTEAFF
CDR3nt: TGTGCCATCACCTCACAGGGGGCGAACACTGAAGCTTTCTTT
j_gene: TRBJ1-1
v_gene: TRBV10-3
d_gene: TRBD1
abundance: .

CDR3aa: CASSTGTGMSNQPQHF
CDR3nt: TGTGCCAGCAGCACCGGGACAGGGATGAGCAATCAGCCCCAGCATTTT
j_gene: TRBJ1-5
v_gene: TRBV7-8
d_gene: TRBD1
abundance: .

CDR3aa: CASSLRSGNTEAFF
CDR3nt: TGCGCCAGCAGCTTGCGGAGCGGGAACACTGAAGCTTTCTTT
j_gene: TRBJ1-1
v_gene: TRBV5-1
d_gene: .
abundance: .

CDR3aa: CASSLGRGDRNTEAFF
CDR3nt: TGCGCCAGCAGCTTGGGACGTGGGGACAGGAACACTGAAGCTTTCTTT
j_gene: TRBJ1-1
v_gene: TRBV5-1
d_gene: TRBD1
abundance: .

CDR3aa: CASSSPNRPNRGTEAFF
CDR3nt: TGTGCCAGCAGCTCCCCCAACAGGCCAAATAGGGGCACTGAAGCTTTCTTT
j_gene: TRBJ1-1
v_gene: TRBV11-3
d_gene: .
abundance: .

CDR3aa: CAWAGGSDQPQHF
CDR3nt: TGTGCCTGGGCGGGGGGCTCGGATCAGCCCCAGCATTTT
j_gene: TRBJ1-5
v_gene: TRBV30
d_gene: .
abundance: .

CDR3aa: CASSLNGGGDQETQYF
CDR3nt: TGTGCCAGCAGCCTAAATGGGGGGGGAGACCAAGAGACCCAGTACTTC
j_gene: TRBJ2-5
v_gene: TRBV7-2
d_gene: TRBD2
abundance: .

CDR3aa: CASSFFSANTEAFF
CDR3nt: TGTGCCAGCAGCTTCTTCAGCGCGAACACTGAAGCTTTCTTT
j_gene: TRBJ1-1
v_gene: TRBV5-6
d_gene: .
abundance: .

CDR3aa: CASSENGVIYGYTF
CDR3nt: TGTGCCAGCAGTGAAAACGGGGTGATCTATGGCTACACCTTC
j_gene: TRBJ1-2
v_gene: TRBV6-1
d_gene: .
abundance: .

CDR3aa: CASSVVGETQYF
CDR3nt: TGTGCCAGCAGCGTAGTCGGTGAGACCCAGTACTTC
j_gene: TRBJ2-5
v_gene: TRBV9
d_gene: .
abundance: .

CDR3aa: CASSPMGLAGNYNEQFF
CDR3nt: TGTGCCAGCAGCCCTATGGGGCTAGCGGGAAACTACAATGAGCAGTTCTTC
j_gene: TRBJ2-1
v_gene: TRBV28
d_gene: TRBD2
abundance: .

CDR3aa: CASGGQLPLNYGYTF
CDR3nt: TGTGCCAGTGGGGGACAGCTGCCCCTTAACTATGGCTACACCTTC
j_gene: TRBJ1-2
v_gene: TRBV6-5
d_gene: TRBD1
abundance: .

CDR3aa: CASSVRGQGFGANVLTF
CDR3nt: TGTGCCAGTAGTGTCCGGGGACAGGGGTTTGGGGCCAACGTCCTGACTTTC
j_gene: TRBJ2-6
v_gene: TRBV19
d_gene: TRBD1
abundance: .

CDR3aa: CASSPGLPNTGELFF
CDR3nt: TGTGCCAGTAGTCCGGGACTACCGAACACCGGGGAGCTGTTTTTT
j_gene: TRBJ2-2
v_gene: TRBV19
d_gene: TRBD2
abundance: .

CDR3aa: CASILDRGGNQPQHF
CDR3nt: .
j_gene: TRBJ1-5
v_gene: TRBV2
d_gene: .
abundance: .

CDR3aa: CASSLGRATNEKLFF
CDR3nt: TGCGCCAGCAGCTTGGGGCGGGCAACTAATGAAAAACTGTTTTTT
j_gene: TRBJ1-4
v_gene: TRBV5-1
d_gene: .
abundance: .

CDR3aa: CASIGQGRNSPLHF
CDR3nt: TGTGCCAGCATCGGACAGGGGAGAAATTCACCCCTCCACTTT
j_gene: TRBJ1-6
v_gene: TRBV2
d_gene: TRBD1
abundance: .

CDR3aa: CASSLISPNTGELFF
CDR3nt: TGCGCCAGCAGCTTGATTAGCCCGAACACCGGGGAGCTGTTTTTT
j_gene: TRBJ2-2
v_gene: TRBV5-1
d_gene: .
abundance: .

CDR3aa: CATGFQGHEQFF
CDR3nt: TGTGCCACCGGGTTCCAGGGGCATGAGCAGTTCTTC
j_gene: TRBJ2-1
v_gene: TRBV2
d_gene: .
abundance: .

CDR3aa: CASRMRRGMMGSNQPQHF
CDR3nt: TGTGCCAGCAGAATGCGAAGGGGTATGATGGGTAGCAATCAGCCCCAGCATTTT
j_gene: TRBJ1-5
v_gene: TRBV6-4
d_gene: .
abundance: .

CDR3aa: CASSPPTQATGELFF
CDR3nt: TGTGCCAGCTCACCGCCGACACAGGCCACCGGGGAGCTGTTTTTT
j_gene: TRBJ2-2
v_gene: TRBV18
d_gene: .
abundance: .

CDR3aa: CAWRGPFGSYTQYF
CDR3nt: TGTGCCTGGAGGGGCCCCTTCGGCTCATATACGCAGTATTTT
j_gene: TRBJ2-3
v_gene: TRBV30
d_gene: .
abundance: .

CDR3aa: CASSYLTGTGWSGANVLTF
CDR3nt: TGTGCCAGCAGTTACTTGACCGGGACAGGGTGGTCCGGGGCCAACGTCCTGACTTTC
j_gene: TRBJ2-6
v_gene: TRBV6-2/TRBV6-3
d_gene: TRBD1
abundance: many

CDR3aa: CASSLGGGAVNEQFF
CDR3nt: TGTGCCAGCAGCTTGGGAGGGGGGGCGGTCAATGAGCAGTTCTTC
j_gene: TRBJ2-1
v_gene: TRBV27
d_gene: .
abundance: .

CDR3aa: CASSPREVSKEETQYF
CDR3nt: TGCGCCAGCAGCCCCCGGGAAGTGAGTAAGGAGGAGACCCAGTACTTC
j_gene: TRBJ2-5
v_gene: TRBV23-1
d_gene: .
abundance: .

CDR3aa: CASSTDRATNTGELFF
CDR3nt: TGTGCCAGCAGTACGGACAGGGCAACGAACACCGGGGAGCTGTTTTTT
j_gene: TRBJ2-2
v_gene: TRBV6-2/TRBV6-3
d_gene: TRBD1
abundance: .

CDR3aa: CASSLAVGLAGALETQYF
CDR3nt: TGTGCCAGCAGCTTAGCGGTTGGACTAGCGGGAGCTTTGGAGACCCAGTACTTC
j_gene: TRBJ2-5
v_gene: TRBV7-6
d_gene: TRBD2
abundance: .

CDR3aa: CASSLTPGGQDNEQFF
CDR3nt: TGCGCCAGCAGCTTGACCCCGGGAGGTCAAGACAATGAGCAGTTCTTC
j_gene: TRBJ2-1
v_gene: TRBV5-1
d_gene: TRBD2
abundance: .

CDR3aa: CATSRDFRGEKLFF
CDR3nt: TGTGCCACCAGCAGAGATTTTAGGGGTGAAAAACTGTTTTTT
j_gene: TRBJ1-4
v_gene: TRBV15
d_gene: .
abundance: .

CDR3aa: CARGVGPGNEQYF
CDR3nt: TGTGCCCGTGGGGTCGGTCCGGGGAACGAGCAGTACTTC
j_gene: TRBJ2-7
v_gene: TRBV2
d_gene: .
abundance: .

CDR3aa: CASSESGGNTEAFF
CDR3nt: TGTGCCAGCAGTGAATCGGGGGGGAACACTGAAGCTTTCTTT
j_gene: TRBJ1-1
v_gene: TRBV6-1
d_gene: .
abundance: .